A selection of T cell receptor beta chains follows, all from one sample in a study of blood T cells in healthy people across ages. TCRdb processed the 5' RACE reads anew with MiXCR; each CDR3 protein has one entry. The sample has some 900,000 distinct CDR3 sequences, approximately 49% seen once; the top ten hold roughly 13%. Material: blood. The source is a man aged 30 to 39 in good health. Each CDR3 is given with its conserved first and last residue. Fields, in order: V gene, D gene, clone size, J gene, CDR3 length, CDR3 DNA, CDR3 protein. A D gene is named only where the DNA matches it firmly. The size field is filled for only some rows; it gives once, few, many or a size class.

V gene: TRBV3-1; D gene: -; clone size: -; J gene: TRBJ1-1; CDR3 length: 13; CDR3 DNA: TGTGCCAGCAGCCACGAAAGGAGAACTGAAGCTTTCTTT; CDR3 protein: CASSHERRTEAFF
V gene: TRBV6-6; D gene: -; clone size: -; J gene: TRBJ2-7; CDR3 length: 15; CDR3 DNA: TGTGCCAGCAGTTACCTGGACAGTCAAGCTTACGAGCAGTACTTC; CDR3 protein: CASSYLDSQAYEQYF
V gene: TRBV14; D gene: -; clone size: few; J gene: TRBJ1-4; CDR3 length: 14; CDR3 DNA: TGTGCCAGCAGCCAAGGAGCGGCGGCTGAAAAACTGTTTTTT; CDR3 protein: CASSQGAAAEKLFF
V gene: TRBV7-2; D gene: TRBD1; clone size: few; J gene: TRBJ1-4; CDR3 length: 13; CDR3 DNA: TGTGCCAGCAGCTTAAGACAGGGTGAAAAACTGTTTTTT; CDR3 protein: CASSLRQGEKLFF
V gene: TRBV11-2; D gene: TRBD1; clone size: -; J gene: TRBJ1-4; CDR3 length: 14; CDR3 DNA: TGTGCCAGCAGTCCACCTACAGGGGGAGAAAAACTGTTTTTT; CDR3 protein: CASSPPTGGEKLFF
V gene: TRBV29-1; D gene: -; clone size: -; J gene: TRBJ1-1; CDR3 length: 13; CDR3 DNA: TGCAGCGTTTGGCGTAGGCGGGACACTGAAGCTTTCTTT; CDR3 protein: CSVWRRRDTEAFF
V gene: TRBV6-5; D gene: -; clone size: -; J gene: TRBJ1-2; CDR3 length: 13; CDR3 DNA: TGTGCCAGCAGGGGGGAGGTGATAGATGGCTACACCTTC; CDR3 protein: CASRGEVIDGYTF
V gene: TRBV11-2; D gene: TRBD2; clone size: -; J gene: TRBJ2-3; CDR3 length: 15; CDR3 DNA: TGTGCCAGCAGATTAGGGACTAGCGGGGGAGATACGCAGTATTTT; CDR3 protein: CASRLGTSGGDTQYF
V gene: TRBV19; D gene: -; clone size: -; J gene: TRBJ2-1; CDR3 length: 16; CDR3 DNA: TGTGCCAGTAGTATCTCGGGACCAAGATTCTACAATGAGCAGTTCTTC; CDR3 protein: CASSISGPRFYNEQFF
V gene: TRBV6-5; D gene: -; clone size: -; J gene: TRBJ1-1; CDR3 length: 16; CDR3 DNA: TGTGCCAGCAGTTACGGGACATACCGGGCAAACACTGAAGCTTTCTTT; CDR3 protein: CASSYGTYRANTEAFF
V gene: TRBV12-3/TRBV12-4; D gene: -; clone size: -; J gene: TRBJ2-3; CDR3 length: 12; CDR3 DNA: TGTGCCAGCAGTCCCTTCCCAGATACGCAGTATTTT; CDR3 protein: CASSPFPDTQYF
V gene: TRBV20-1; D gene: -; clone size: -; J gene: TRBJ2-7; CDR3 length: 12; CDR3 DNA: TGCAGTGCGCCGGGACACCCCTACGAGCAGTACTTC; CDR3 protein: CSAPGHPYEQYF
V gene: TRBV4-3; D gene: -; clone size: -; J gene: TRBJ2-5; CDR3 length: 14; CDR3 DNA: TGCGCCAGCAGCCAAGATATCAGGGGAGAGACCCAGTACTTC; CDR3 protein: CASSQDIRGETQYF
V gene: TRBV6-5; D gene: -; clone size: -; J gene: TRBJ2-3; CDR3 length: 17; CDR3 DNA: TGTGCCAGCAGTTACTCCTACCTGGTCAGGAGGGGAGATACGCAGTATTTT; CDR3 protein: CASSYSYLVRRGDTQYF
V gene: TRBV6-6; D gene: -; clone size: -; J gene: TRBJ1-2; CDR3 length: 15; CDR3 DNA: TGTGCCAGCAGTTGGATCGGACAGATTAACTATGGCTACACCTTC; CDR3 protein: CASSWIGQINYGYTF
V gene: TRBV13; D gene: -; clone size: -; J gene: TRBJ1-1; CDR3 length: 14; CDR3 DNA: TGTGCCAGCAGCTCCAGGGGCGGTGCCATAGAAGCTTTCTTT; CDR3 protein: CASSSRGGAIEAFF
V gene: TRBV11-3; D gene: -; clone size: -; J gene: TRBJ1-1; CDR3 length: 15; CDR3 DNA: TGTGCCAGCAGCTTAGTCCAGGGAGCGGCCACTGAAGCTTTCTTT; CDR3 protein: CASSLVQGAATEAFF
V gene: TRBV3-1; D gene: -; clone size: -; J gene: TRBJ2-7; CDR3 length: 12; CDR3 DNA: TGTGCCAGCAGCCAACTTAACTACGAGCAGTACTTC; CDR3 protein: CASSQLNYEQYF
V gene: TRBV2; D gene: -; clone size: -; J gene: TRBJ2-1; CDR3 length: 14; CDR3 DNA: TGTGCCAGCAGTGAAGGGCTCAGTTACAATGAGCAGTTCTTC; CDR3 protein: CASSEGLSYNEQFF
V gene: TRBV29-1; D gene: -; clone size: many; J gene: TRBJ2-7; CDR3 length: 12; CDR3 DNA: TGCAGCGTTGAAAGCGGCGGCTACGAGCAGTACTTC; CDR3 protein: CSVESGGYEQYF
V gene: TRBV7-9; D gene: -; clone size: -; J gene: TRBJ1-2; CDR3 length: 15; CDR3 DNA: TGTGCCAGCAGCTTAGCTGGCGGGGGTCCCTATGGCTACACCTTC; CDR3 protein: CASSLAGGGPYGYTF
V gene: TRBV4-3; D gene: -; clone size: -; J gene: TRBJ2-1; CDR3 length: 13; CDR3 DNA: TGCGCCAGCAGCCAAGATGGGCGGAATGAGCAGTTCTTC; CDR3 protein: CASSQDGRNEQFF
V gene: TRBV6-1; D gene: -; clone size: many; J gene: TRBJ2-7; CDR3 length: 16; CDR3 DNA: TGTGCCAGCAGTGTCAGCTCAGCGGCGCTCACCTACGAGCAGTACTTC; CDR3 protein: CASSVSSAALTYEQYF
V gene: TRBV29-1; D gene: -; clone size: few; J gene: TRBJ2-1; CDR3 length: 11; CDR3 DNA: TGCAGCGGCCGGTGGAGCAATGAGCAGTTCTTC; CDR3 protein: CSGRWSNEQFF
V gene: TRBV28; D gene: -; clone size: -; J gene: TRBJ2-5; CDR3 length: 12; CDR3 DNA: TGTGCCAGCTACAGATACCAAGAGACCCAGTACTTC; CDR3 protein: CASYRYQETQYF
V gene: TRBV5-1; D gene: -; clone size: -; J gene: TRBJ1-1; CDR3 length: 13; CDR3 DNA: TGCGCCAGCAGCGTCGAAGTACCGCTTGAAGCTTTCTTT; CDR3 protein: CASSVEVPLEAFF
V gene: TRBV5-6; D gene: -; clone size: -; J gene: TRBJ1-2; CDR3 length: 13; CDR3 DNA: TGTGCCAGCAGCGGTGTATATAACTATGGCTACACCTTC; CDR3 protein: CASSGVYNYGYTF
V gene: TRBV5-1; D gene: -; clone size: -; J gene: TRBJ1-1; CDR3 length: 14; CDR3 DNA: TGCGCCAGCAGCTTGGGAGTTCTGGGGACTGAAGCTTTCTTT; CDR3 protein: CASSLGVLGTEAFF
V gene: TRBV6-2/TRBV6-3; D gene: TRBD2; clone size: -; J gene: TRBJ2-5; CDR3 length: 13; CDR3 DNA: TGTGCCAGCCGCGGGGGGATAGGGGAGACCCAGTACTTC; CDR3 protein: CASRGGIGETQYF
V gene: TRBV27; D gene: TRBD1; clone size: many; J gene: TRBJ1-2; CDR3 length: 17; CDR3 DNA: TGTGCCAGCAGACACCCTGGGACAGGACAACCTAACTATGGCTACACCTTC; CDR3 protein: CASRHPGTGQPNYGYTF
V gene: TRBV7-2; D gene: -; clone size: -; J gene: TRBJ1-1; CDR3 length: 13; CDR3 DNA: TGTGCCAGCAGCAAGGCTACTGAAACTAAAGCTTTCTTT; CDR3 protein: CASSKATETKAFF
V gene: TRBV12-3/TRBV12-4; D gene: TRBD1; clone size: -; J gene: TRBJ1-2; CDR3 length: 15; CDR3 DNA: TGTGCCAGCAGATCCCAGGGGGGACAGGGGGCGGACTACACCTTC; CDR3 protein: CASRSQGGQGADYTF
V gene: TRBV27; D gene: -; clone size: -; J gene: TRBJ2-1; CDR3 length: 15; CDR3 DNA: TGTGCCAGCAGCCATGGGGCGGGACAGTTGTACGAGCAGTTCTTC; CDR3 protein: CASSHGAGQLYEQFF
V gene: TRBV3-1; D gene: TRBD2; clone size: few; J gene: TRBJ2-3; CDR3 length: 18; CDR3 DNA: TGTGCCAGCAGCCAAGATTTGGCTAGCGGGGGGAGCACAGATACGCAGTATTTT; CDR3 protein: CASSQDLASGGSTDTQYF
V gene: TRBV27; D gene: -; clone size: few; J gene: TRBJ2-7; CDR3 length: 14; CDR3 DNA: TGTGCCAGCAGTTTAGTACAGGCCCTGAACGAGCAGTACTTC; CDR3 protein: CASSLVQALNEQYF
V gene: TRBV28; D gene: TRBD1; clone size: -; J gene: TRBJ2-7; CDR3 length: 14; CDR3 DNA: TGTGCCAGCAGTTTTAGACAGGGCATCTACGAGCAGTACTTC; CDR3 protein: CASSFRQGIYEQYF
V gene: TRBV6-1; D gene: -; clone size: few; J gene: TRBJ2-1; CDR3 length: 16; CDR3 DNA: TGTGCCAGCAGTGAAGAAGGGGTTAGCTCCTACAATGAGCAGTTCTTC; CDR3 protein: CASSEEGVSSYNEQFF
V gene: TRBV3-1; D gene: TRBD2; clone size: few; J gene: TRBJ2-7; CDR3 length: 13; CDR3 DNA: TGTGCCAGCAGCCGGACTAGCGAATACGAGCAGTACTTC; CDR3 protein: CASSRTSEYEQYF
V gene: TRBV4-1; D gene: -; clone size: many; J gene: TRBJ2-3; CDR3 length: 14; CDR3 DNA: TGCGCCAGCAGCCAAGAAAGGGGTGCAGATACGCAGTATTTT; CDR3 protein: CASSQERGADTQYF
V gene: TRBV7-9; D gene: -; clone size: -; J gene: TRBJ2-7; CDR3 length: 14; CDR3 DNA: TGTGCCAGCAGCTCCTGGGACTTATCCAACGAGCAGTACTTC; CDR3 protein: CASSSWDLSNEQYF
V gene: TRBV20-1; D gene: -; clone size: -; J gene: TRBJ1-5; CDR3 length: 14; CDR3 DNA: TGCAGTGCTAGAGATGACGACGGATATCAGCCCCAGCATTTT; CDR3 protein: CSARDDDGYQPQHF
V gene: TRBV3-1; D gene: TRBD2; clone size: -; J gene: TRBJ2-7; CDR3 length: 16; CDR3 DNA: TGTGCCAGCAGCCATCTACTAGCGGTACAGCCCTACGAGCAGTACTTC; CDR3 protein: CASSHLLAVQPYEQYF
V gene: TRBV6-1; D gene: -; clone size: -; J gene: TRBJ2-3; CDR3 length: 17; CDR3 DNA: TGTGCCAGCAAAAAGGGGGGTCGCGGTTTGAGGGTAGATACGCAGTATTTT; CDR3 protein: CASKKGGRGLRVDTQYF
V gene: TRBV7-9; D gene: -; clone size: -; J gene: TRBJ2-1; CDR3 length: 17; CDR3 DNA: TGTGCCAGCAGCCCTGCTCCCGACAGGAGCAGCTACAATGAGCAGTTCTTC; CDR3 protein: CASSPAPDRSSYNEQFF
V gene: TRBV7-2; D gene: TRBD1; clone size: many; J gene: TRBJ2-1; CDR3 length: 12; CDR3 DNA: TGTGCCAGCAGCTCCTACAGGGGTGAGCAGTTCTTC; CDR3 protein: CASSSYRGEQFF
V gene: TRBV29-1; D gene: TRBD2; clone size: -; J gene: TRBJ2-2; CDR3 length: 12; CDR3 DNA: TGCAGCACGGGACTAGTGAGCGGGGAGCTGTTTTTT; CDR3 protein: CSTGLVSGELFF